The rows below give T cell receptor beta chains drawn from one sample of a study of blood T cell repertoires in COVID-19. Some clones are missing from TCRdb's copy, which holds only in-frame ones; the method was immunoSEQ multiplex PCR. The sample consists of 350,000 to 400,000 clones, more than 70% of them appearing once. The sample consisted of peripheral blood. These TCRs come from a woman under 40 with COVID-19, enrolled during active disease. CDR3s include the opening cysteine and the closing phenylalanine or tryptophan. The D gene is left open where the match is weak. Clone size is given for some rows only: seen once, a few or many times, or a class if the clone is expanded.

J gene,V gene,D gene,CDR3 length,clone size,CDR3 DNA,CDR3 protein
TRBJ2-3,TRBV28,.,14,few,TGTGCCAGCAGTTTGCTGCAGGGGACAGATACGCAGTATTTT,CASSLLQGTDTQYF
TRBJ1-6,TRBV25-1,.,14,.,TGTGCCAGCAACATGCAGGGCCCTAATTCACCCCTCCACTTT,CASNMQGPNSPLHF
TRBJ2-5,TRBV11-3,.,14,.,TGTGCCAGCAGCTTAGGAATTCGCGGAGAGACCCAGTACTTC,CASSLGIRGETQYF
TRBJ2-6,TRBV19,TRBD2,17,.,TGTGCCAGTCGACCCCCCCCGGGGGGGCCTGGGGCCAACGTCCTGACTTTC,CASRPPPGGPGANVLTF
TRBJ1-2,TRBV19,.,13,.,TGTGCCAGTAGTTACAGGCAAGAATCTGGCTACACCTTC,CASSYRQESGYTF
TRBJ1-1,TRBV5-6,.,12,.,TGTGCCAGCAGCTTCCTAGGGAGTGAAGCTTTCTTT,CASSFLGSEAFF
TRBJ2-7,TRBV2,TRBD1,13,once,TGTGCCAGCACCCCGGGACAGACCTACGAGCAGTACTTC,CASTPGQTYEQYF
TRBJ2-1,TRBV28,TRBD1,18,.,TGTGCCAGCAGTTTAGGGACAGTGTCCCATTCCCGGGACAATGAGCAGTTCTTC,CASSLGTVSHSRDNEQFF
TRBJ1-5,TRBV29-1,.,13,.,TGCAGCGTTGAGACAGAGAGCAATCAGCCCCAGCATTTT,CSVETESNQPQHF
TRBJ2-7,TRBV6-5,.,13,.,TGTGCCAGCAGTTACTCGACGGGTTGGAGGAGGTACTTC,CASSYSTGWRRYF
TRBJ2-1,TRBV6-5,.,14,once,TGTGCCAGCAGTTACTCGCGGCAGAACTATGAGCAGTTCTTC,CASSYSRQNYEQFF
TRBJ2-7,TRBV2,TRBD1,14,.,TGTGCCAGCGTCCGGGACAGGACCCTCTACGAGCAGTACTTC,CASVRDRTLYEQYF
TRBJ2-1,TRBV4-1,TRBD2,17,.,TGCGCCAGCAGCCAAGATGGGGGACTAGCGGGAGGTTTCGGGCAGTTCTTC,CASSQDGGLAGGFGQFF
TRBJ2-1,TRBV6-4,TRBD2,15,.,TGTGCCAGCAGCAAAGCGGGAGGTTTCTACAATGAGCAGTTCTTC,CASSKAGGFYNEQFF
TRBJ2-3,TRBV6-4,.,14,.,TGTGCCAGCAGTGACAGGGGAATGTTGGATACGCAGTATTTT,CASSDRGMLDTQYF
TRBJ2-3,TRBV11-2,.,15,.,TGTGCCAGCAGCTTAGATGCTCTTGCAGCAGATACGCAGTATTTT,CASSLDALAADTQYF
TRBJ2-5,TRBV29-1,TRBD2,14,once,TGCAGCGTTACCGGGACTAGCGCTAAAGAGACCCAGTACTTC,CSVTGTSAKETQYF
TRBJ2-1,TRBV6-4,.,15,.,TGTGCCAGCAGTTCCGAATTGACAGGATACAATGAGCAGTTCTTC,CASSSELTGYNEQFF
TRBJ1-2,TRBV10-2,TRBD1,14,.,TGCGCCAGCAGTACCCAGGGGGCCCCCTATGGCTACACCTTC,CASSTQGAPYGYTF
TRBJ1-6,TRBV27,.,14,once,TGTGCCAGCAGTCCGAGATTTGAGGATTCACCCCTCCACTTT,CASSPRFEDSPLHF
TRBJ2-3,TRBV25-1,.,15,.,TGTGCCAGCAGTGGGCATCGGGGTAGCACAGATACGCAGTATTTT,CASSGHRGSTDTQYF
TRBJ2-1,TRBV18,.,14,.,TGTGCCAGCTCACCAATTACAGATTACAATGAGCAGTTCTTC,CASSPITDYNEQFF
TRBJ1-1,TRBV6-5,.,14,.,TGTGCCAGCAGTTACCCAGGATCGAACACTGAAGCTTTCTTT,CASSYPGSNTEAFF
TRBJ2-1,TRBV6-1,.,16,.,TGTGCCAGCAGTGAACCCCCTCGTGAGATCTACAATGAGCAGTTCTTC,CASSEPPREIYNEQFF
TRBJ1-2,TRBV7-2,TRBD1,14,.,TGTGCCAGCAGCCAAACGGACAGGAGCTATGGCTACACCTTC,CASSQTDRSYGYTF